Below are 23 T cell receptor beta chains sequenced from a single sample in a study of cytomegalovirus exposure and HLA in healthy donors. In the PCR, 60 Vbeta and 13 Jbeta primers were used. Sequencing used immunoSEQ multiplex PCR; TCRdb keeps in-frame clones, though not all of them. The repertoire holds tens of thousands of clones, with more than 60% as singletons. The sequencing sample was made of PBMCs. These TCRs come from a middle-aged man in good health and CMV-seropositive.

The chain recombines TRBV21-1 with TRBJ1-1; TRBD1, as called in the table, went unchecked against the DNA. TRBV21-1 is a pseudogene. The CDR3 sequence is 16 residues long. CDR3 loop: CASSKVGQELNTEAFF. The CDR3, as DNA: TGTGCCAGCAGCAAAGTAGGACAGGAACTGAACACTGAAGCTTTCTTT.

V is TRBV19 and J is TRBJ2-5, with D tentatively TRBD1 (5 bases). The CDR3 covers 13 residues. Germline lookup yields CDR1 LNHDA and CDR2 SQIVND (reference sequence). The V end was cut by 5 bases, the J end by 5 bases, with 12 bases between. In DNA, the CDR3 is TGTGCCAGTAGTGTGACAGTAGGGGAGACCCAGTACTTC. This codes for CASSVTVGETQYF.

The chain couples TRBV20-1 to TRBJ2-1; D is ambiguous. The CDR3 sequence is 11 residues long. The V end lost 5 bases, the J end lost 4 bases, and 6 bases lay between the germline ends. Germline V CDR1 and CDR2: DFQATT, SNEGSKA (reference sequence). CDR3 DNA sequence: TGCAGTGCTGAGATTTACAATGAGCAGTTCTTC. Protein product: CSAEIYNEQFF.

The rearrangement links TRBV6-1 to TRBJ2-5; weak D call: TRBD2 (7 bases). Trimming removed 4 bases at V and 5 bases at J, with 14 bases between. The germline V gene encodes CDR1 MNHNS and CDR2 SASEGT. This CDR3 spans 14 amino acids. CDR3 sequence reads: CASSVGGGGETQYF. In nucleotides, the CDR3 is TGTGCCAGCAGTGTGGGGGGAGGGGGGGAGACCCAGTACTTC.

V is TRBV11-3 and J is TRBJ2-1; 10 bases agree with TRBD2. V was clipped by 4 bases and J by 6 bases; unmatched bases: 12. The CDR3 sequence is 17 residues long. Germline CDR1 is SGHNT and CDR2 is YENEEA. CDR3 bases: TGTGCCAGCAGCTGGTCAGCGGGAGGGTTTGGGGTCAATGAGCAGTTCTTC. It translates to CASSWSAGGFGVNEQFF.

This chain uses TRBV6-5 with TRBJ1-5; 8 nucleotides align to TRBD1. CDR1 and CDR2 (germline): MNHEY, SVGAGI. J gave up 5 bases and V 5 bases, and 8 bases lay outside the gene matches. This CDR3 has 15 residues. The CDR3 loop is CASSQTGAGDQPQHF. In nucleotides, the CDR3 is TGTGCCAGCAGTCAGACAGGGGCGGGCGATCAGCCCCAGCATTTT.

This clone was seen a handful of times. The rearrangement links TRBV4-3 to TRBJ2-1; possible D gene TRBD1, 6 bases. Germline assignment: CDR1 LGHNA and CDR2 YSLEER. The CDR3 sequence is 13 residues long. Trimming shortened V by 1 base and J by 10 bases, and 11 bases separated the two germline ends. The CDR3 here is CASSQVRGREQFF. CDR3 nucleotides: TGCGCCAGCAGCCAAGTCAGGGGAAGGGAGCAGTTCTTC.

The chain has TRBV6-4 and TRBJ2-5, with TRBD2 as a possible D gene (7 bases). V lost 3 bases and J 5 bases, leaving 13 bases between the germline ends. This CDR3 is built from 14 residues. CDR1 and CDR2 from the germline V gene are MRHNA and SNTAGT. The CDR3 spells CASSEGAGEETQYF. CDR3 coding DNA: TGTGCCAGCAGTGAGGGGGCGGGAGAGGAGACCCAGTACTTC.

The genes are TRBV12-5 and TRBJ2-4; 7 positions agree with TRBD2. This CDR3 contains 15 residues. Germline loops: CDR1 LGHNT, CDR2 FRNRAP. V was clipped by 2 bases and J by 5 bases; unmatched bases: 6. CDR3 nucleotide sequence: TGTGCTAGTGGTTTGTCAACTAGCGCCCAAAACATTCAGTACTTC. Protein sequence: CASGLSTSAQNIQYF.

The gene calls are TRBV9 and TRBJ2-1; 8 bases are shared with TRBD2. V lost 4 bases, J lost 6 bases, and 12 bases stayed unmatched. The germline gives CDR1 SGDLS, CDR2 YYNGEE. This CDR3 has 16 amino acids. The CDR3 reads CASSPSVLAALNEQFF. The DNA of the CDR3 is TGTGCCAGCAGCCCCAGCGTACTAGCGGCACTCAATGAGCAGTTCTTC. Looking up the rest from reference TRBV9 and TRBJ2-1 gives the full variable domain: DSGVTQTPKHLITATGQRVTLRCSPRSGDLSVYWYQQSLDQGLQFLIQYYNGEERAKGNILERFSAQQFPDLHSELNLSSLELGDSALYFCASSPSVLAALNEQFFGPGTRLTVL.

The V gene is TRBV18, the J gene TRBJ1-6; D might be TRBD1 (6 bases). The CDR3 has 17 amino acids. Germline V lookup: CDR1 KGHSH, CDR2 LQKENI. V gave up 6 bases and J gave up 4 bases, with 19 bases separating them. CDR3 sequence (DNA): TGTGCCAGCTCGCCGGACAGTTTAATAGGATATAATTCACCCCTCCACTTT. Translating gives CASSPDSLIGYNSPLHF.

This sequence joins TRBV29-1 and TRBJ1-1, with 11 nucleotides matching TRBD1. The V segment lost 5 bases and the J segment 0 bases; nucleotides outside the gene matches: 14. In germline, CDR1 is SQVTM, CDR2 ANQGSEA. This CDR3 is 18 amino acids long. The CDR3 coding sequence is TGCAGCGTTCAAATATTACCGGGACAGGGGGGCCTGAACACTGAAGCTTTCTTT. Amino acid sequence: CSVQILPGQGGLNTEAFF.

CDR3 DNA sequence: TGTGCCAGCAGCTTAGCACTCGGGAACTACAATGAGCAGTTCTTC. It yields the protein CASSLALGNYNEQFF. The chain is built from TRBV7-6 and TRBJ2-1, with a weak D call TRBD2 (5 bases). The V gene lost 0 bases and the J gene lost 3 bases, with 9 bases spanning the gap. The CDR3 runs to 15 residues. Germline CDR1 SGHVS, CDR2 FNYEAQ.

This clone was picked up a small number of times. This chain links TRBV10-3 with TRBJ1-1; D gene ambiguous. The CDR3 is made up of 12 amino acids. V shed 0 bases and J shed 5 bases, with 4 bases lying between them. The germline V gene encodes CDR1 ENHRY and CDR2 SYGVKD. CDR3 nucleotides: TGTGCCATCAGTGAGTCCGGGACTGAAGCTTTCTTT. Translated, it gives CAISESGTEAFF.

For the CDR3, the DNA is TGTGCCAGCTCCCACTTCGGGACTAGCGGCCAAAATGAGCAGTTCTTC. As protein: CASSHFGTSGQNEQFF. The chain uses TRBV18 and TRBJ2-1, with TRBD2 matching 11 bases. This CDR3 is 16 amino acids long. Looked up from germline, CDR1 is KGHSH and CDR2 is LQKENI. V dropped 6 bases and J dropped 7; count of bases not matched to a gene: 11.

The chain couples TRBV5-8 to TRBJ2-3; 7 nucleotides agree with TRBD1. The trim removed 6 bases at V and 3 bases at J, leaving 7 bases unmatched. Germline CDR1 SGHTS, CDR2 YDEGEE. The CDR3 loop spans 14 amino acids. As DNA, the CDR3 is TGTGCCAGCATCCTTAGGGGGCAAACAGATACGCAGTATTTT. Translation: CASILRGQTDTQYF.

The chain uses TRBV30 and TRBJ2-7, with D perhaps TRBD2 (5 bases). Looked up from germline, CDR1 is GTSNPN and CDR2 is SVGIG (reference sequence). This CDR3 region has 12 residues. V lost 2 bases and J 3 bases, leaving 8 bases between the germline ends. The CDR3 coding sequence is TGTGCCTGGAGTAGAGGGCGCTACGAGCAGTACTTC. Protein sequence: CAWSRGRYEQYF.

This clone was seen a few times. The chain joins TRBV5-6 to TRBJ2-7; D possibly corresponds to TRBD2 (5 bases). The CDR3 has 15 residues. Trimming pared 4 bases from V and 1 base from J, leaving 15 bases between. Looked up from germline, CDR1 is SGHDT and CDR2 is YYEEEE. CDR3 loop: CASSRSGILSYEQYF. The CDR3 DNA reads as TGTGCCAGCAGCAGATCCGGGATCCTTTCCTACGAGCAGTACTTC.

The chain uses TRBV5-1 and TRBJ2-1; no clear D. Germline V gene lookup returns CDR1 SGHRS and CDR2 YFSETQ. V was pared by 0 bases and J by 9 bases, with 7 bases between. The CDR3 runs 12 residues. CDR3 DNA: TGCGCCAGCAGCTTGGCCTTTTCTGAGCAGTTCTTC. Its translation: CASSLAFSEQFF.

The chain combines TRBV18 with TRBJ2-1, with 10 bases identical to TRBD1. The ends lost 8 bases at V and 6 bases at J; junction bases unmatched: 10. In germline, CDR1 is KGHSH, CDR2 LQKENI. The CDR3 is 15 residues long. The CDR3 coding sequence is TGTGCCAGCACTGGGACAGGGGCGACGGGCAATGAGCAGTTCTTC. Protein: CASTGTGATGNEQFF.

The chain has TRBV7-3 and TRBJ2-3, with TRBD2 matching 10 bases. Germline CDR1 SGHTA, CDR2 FQGTGA. Trimming cost V 1 base and J 4 bases; bases outside gene matches: 2. The CDR3 covers 15 residues. CDR3 DNA: TGTGCCAGCAGCTTAAGCCTAGCGGGGGCAGATACGCAGTATTTT. Its protein product is CASSLSLAGADTQYF.

The rearrangement uses TRBV11-3 and TRBJ2-3; D not certain. Germline V gives CDR1 SGHNT, CDR2 YENEEA. The V end was cut by 0 bases, the J end by 0 bases, with 7 bases between. This CDR3 region has 15 residues. As DNA, the CDR3 is TGTGCCAGCAGCTTAGATTCCCCTAGCACAGATACGCAGTATTTT. This translates into CASSLDSPSTDTQYF.

This chain joins TRBV2 and TRBJ2-7; D is unclear. V dropped 6 bases and J dropped 0 bases, with 6 bases sitting between them. The CDR3 is 12 residues long. Per the germline V gene, CDR1 is SNHLY and CDR2 is FYNNEI. The CDR3 region has the DNA TGTGCCAGCAGACTCCTCTCCTACGAGCAGTACTTC. Its protein product is CASRLLSYEQYF.